The sequence of this T cell receptor (beta chain) was determined in a study of control samples from healthy donors and cancer patients. Trimming took 4 bases from V and 5 from J, leaving 17 bases between them. There are 15 residues in the CDR3. The V gene's germline CDR1 is LGHNT and CDR2 FRNRAP. Sequencing was performed with immunoSEQ multiplex PCR; in TCRdb, only in-frame clones are kept and a portion is missing. Here the sample spans about 100,000 clones, around nine tenths being singletons. The chain has TRBV12-5 and TRBJ2-5; D possibly matches TRBD1 or TRBD2 (5 bases each). This sequence was found in a man between 25 and 39 years old in good health. The sample comprised blood. This CDR3 is CASGSPTGTGETQYF. The CDR3, as DNA: TGTGCTAGTGGTTCCCCGACCGGGACGGGGGAGACCCAGTACTTC.